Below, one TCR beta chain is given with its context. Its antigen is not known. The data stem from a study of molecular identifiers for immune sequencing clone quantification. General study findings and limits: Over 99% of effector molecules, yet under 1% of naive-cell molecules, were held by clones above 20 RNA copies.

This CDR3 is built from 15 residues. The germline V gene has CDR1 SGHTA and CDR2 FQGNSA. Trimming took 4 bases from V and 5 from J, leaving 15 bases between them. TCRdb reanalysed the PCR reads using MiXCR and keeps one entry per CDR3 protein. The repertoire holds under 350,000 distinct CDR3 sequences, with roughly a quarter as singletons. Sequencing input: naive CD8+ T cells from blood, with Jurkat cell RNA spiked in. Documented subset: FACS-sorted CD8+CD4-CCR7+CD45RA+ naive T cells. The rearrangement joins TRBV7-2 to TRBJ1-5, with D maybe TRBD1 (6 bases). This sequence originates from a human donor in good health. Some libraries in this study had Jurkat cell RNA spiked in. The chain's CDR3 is CASSSGAVRHQPQHF. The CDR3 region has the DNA TGTGCCAGCAGCTCAGGGGCGGTCAGGCATCAGCCCCAGCATTTT.